The source of this T cell receptor beta chain is a study of identical twins. The germline gives CDR1 DFQATT, CDR2 SNEGSKA (reference sequence). This CDR3 comprises 14 residues. TCRdb re-derived calls from the 5' RACE reads in MiXCR, one entry per CDR3 protein. Here the sample spans approximately 1.8 million distinct CDR3 sequences, about 30% being singletons. Regarding the study as a whole: Clonotypes of the beta chain that were abundant in cord blood carried fewer insertions (memory repertoires showed none).

Note on this clonotype: Its antigen is unidentified.

Specimen: cord blood. V is TRBV20-1 and J is TRBJ2-5; 9 positions match TRBD1. The DNA end lines up better with TRBJ2-7; the J call may be wrong. The sequence was obtained from a newborn girl in good health. In DNA form, the CDR3 reads TGCAGTGCTCGGCGCGGGACAGGGCTCTACGAGCAGTACTTC. The encoded protein is CSARRGTGLYEQYF.